This TCR beta chain emerged from a study of OX40 agonist ivuxolimab in advanced cancers. On this clone itself: Its target is not known.

TCRdb keeps only in-frame clones here, not all; method: immunoSEQ multiplex PCR. This sample has tens of thousands of clones, with roughly 90% found just once. General study results and limits: The authors did not determine the antigen specificity of the expanded peripheral T cells. There were, on average, more expanded clones in CD8+ T cells than in CD4+. Compared with others, partial responders at 0.1-3.0 mg/kg displayed clonal expansion among the lowest.

Germline V CDR1 and CDR2: SGHVS, FQNEAQ. V lost 3 bases and J 4 bases, leaving 9 bases between the germline ends. This CDR3 region has 14 residues. The clonotype was recovered from an adult with an advanced solid tumor such as melanoma, head and neck, liver or kidney cancer. The chain is built from TRBV7-8 and TRBJ1-4; TRBD1 is a possible D gene (6 bases). This sample comprised CD4+ or CD8+ T cells sorted from blood, obtained in a trial of the OX40 agonist ivuxolimab. The CDR3 region has the DNA TGTGCCAGCAGCTTTACAGGGAATAATGAAAAACTGTTTTTT. Translated, it gives CASSFTGNNEKLFF.